Reported below is one T cell receptor (beta chain). CDR1 and CDR2 from the germline V gene are SGHNT and YENEEA. With V trimmed by 3 bases and J by 5 bases, 5 bases remained unmatched. The CDR3 is made up of 15 amino acids. This sample was included in a study of response to subunit inactivated influenza vaccine. Each CDR3 protein is one row after TCRdb ran MiXCR on the RT-PCR reads. The sample lists roughly 500,000 distinct CDR3 sequences, about 15% occurring once. V and J are TRBV11-3 and TRBJ2-1, with TRBD2 identical over 9 bases. Sequencing used CD4+ T cells sorted from PBMCs, obtained around 25 months after vaccination. This sequence originates from a man between 50 and 75 years old who received an inactivated influenza vaccine. CDR3 DNA: TGTGCCAGCAGCTTGGCGGGGGGGCTGAACAATGAGCAGTTCTTC. Encoded protein: CASSLAGGLNNEQFF.